A selection of T cell receptor beta chains follows, all from one sample in a study of cytomegalovirus exposure and HLA in healthy donors. Sequencing was performed with immunoSEQ multiplex PCR; in TCRdb, only in-frame clones are kept and a portion is missing. The data show around 64,000 clones, with about 61% seen just once and 3% held by the top ten. The sequenced sample consisted of PBMCs. These TCRs come from a woman in her forties or fifties in good health and CMV-seronegative. CDR3s include the opening cysteine and the closing phenylalanine or tryptophan. The order of the fields is V gene, clone size, CDR3 protein. The size entry is marked missing in some rows and otherwise reads once, few, many or a size class.

v_call: TRBV6-5; clone_size: few; cdr3_aa: CASSYSGPSTDTQYF
v_call: TRBV7-9; clone_size: NA; cdr3_aa: CASSLEGTKANYGYTF
v_call: TRBV30; clone_size: NA; cdr3_aa: CAWNRQGGTEAFF
v_call: TRBV7-6; clone_size: few; cdr3_aa: CASSQGDNLYEQYF
v_call: TRBV29-1; clone_size: NA; cdr3_aa: CSVADSQETQYF
v_call: TRBV6-5; clone_size: few; cdr3_aa: CASSLTGSGGYTF
v_call: TRBV9; clone_size: NA; cdr3_aa: CASSVEEGAIPEAFF
v_call: TRBV6-5; clone_size: NA; cdr3_aa: CASRQGSYEQYF
v_call: TRBV30; clone_size: NA; cdr3_aa: CAWSASSGRGAQYF
v_call: TRBV28; clone_size: few; cdr3_aa: CASSFGATGNYGYTF
v_call: TRBV7-3; clone_size: few; cdr3_aa: CASSLGLVGDTQYF
v_call: TRBV5-4; clone_size: medium-sized; cdr3_aa: CASRKGLPSYNEQFF
v_call: TRBV30; clone_size: NA; cdr3_aa: CAWRAPTGSRRNTIYF
v_call: TRBV5-5; clone_size: few; cdr3_aa: CASLASGDSYNEQFF
v_call: TRBV7-2; clone_size: NA; cdr3_aa: CASREQGRLYEQYF
v_call: TRBV5-6; clone_size: NA; cdr3_aa: CASSALQGYQETQYF
v_call: TRBV5-6; clone_size: NA; cdr3_aa: CASSWSYGYTF
v_call: TRBV7-6; clone_size: NA; cdr3_aa: CASSLSQGPYNEQFF
v_call: TRBV2; clone_size: NA; cdr3_aa: CASRGGLADYEQYF
v_call: TRBV6-5; clone_size: NA; cdr3_aa: CASNGQGFGYTF
v_call: TRBV7-2; clone_size: NA; cdr3_aa: CASSLALLTVGQHYEQYF
v_call: TRBV4-3; clone_size: few; cdr3_aa: CASSQGPRGSTNEKLFF
v_call: TRBV19; clone_size: NA; cdr3_aa: CASSILGTGHEQYF
v_call: TRBV5-8; clone_size: few; cdr3_aa: CASSLVRGDEQFF
v_call: TRBV7-2; clone_size: NA; cdr3_aa: CASSLGGMPGGELFF
v_call: TRBV5-6; clone_size: NA; cdr3_aa: CASSALTGGGEKLFF
v_call: TRBV6-6; clone_size: NA; cdr3_aa: CASSYRTTFYEQYF
v_call: TRBV5-6; clone_size: NA; cdr3_aa: CASSPVPGTAKLFF
v_call: TRBV28; clone_size: NA; cdr3_aa: CASNPGGSGNIQYF
v_call: TRBV6-1; clone_size: NA; cdr3_aa: CASSDRGADTEAFF
v_call: TRBV18; clone_size: once; cdr3_aa: CASSPTATGELFF
v_call: TRBV6-5; clone_size: NA; cdr3_aa: CASRPGHSTGQPQHF
v_call: TRBV7-8; clone_size: NA; cdr3_aa: CASSLESPGSSYEQYF
v_call: TRBV29-1; clone_size: NA; cdr3_aa: CSAKELQGPNTEAFF
v_call: TRBV5-1; clone_size: NA; cdr3_aa: CASSLGWGVSGANVLTF
v_call: TRBV7-7; clone_size: NA; cdr3_aa: CASSFNLDSFYEQYF
v_call: TRBV4-3; clone_size: NA; cdr3_aa: CASSLDRANTEAFF
v_call: TRBV5-1; clone_size: NA; cdr3_aa: CASSLAAGNEKLFF
v_call: TRBV5-6; clone_size: NA; cdr3_aa: CASSLGQVVGPQHF
v_call: TRBV2; clone_size: NA; cdr3_aa: CASILQATTNTEAFF
v_call: TRBV9; clone_size: few; cdr3_aa: CASSVASTDTQYF
v_call: TRBV19; clone_size: NA; cdr3_aa: CASSRQGLTFYGYTF
v_call: TRBV28; clone_size: NA; cdr3_aa: CASSSRQYGYTF
v_call: TRBV9; clone_size: NA; cdr3_aa: CASNAGDSYNEQFF
v_call: TRBV5-4; clone_size: NA; cdr3_aa: CASSFSGTGYYGYTF
v_call: TRBV9; clone_size: NA; cdr3_aa: CASSVREGLGNEQFF